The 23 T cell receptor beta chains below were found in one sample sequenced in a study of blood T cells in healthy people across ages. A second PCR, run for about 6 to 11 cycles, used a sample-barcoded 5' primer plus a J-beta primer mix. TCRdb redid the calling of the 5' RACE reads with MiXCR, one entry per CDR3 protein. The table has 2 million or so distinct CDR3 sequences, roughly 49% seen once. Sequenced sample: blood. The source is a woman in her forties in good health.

The CDR3 bases are TGTGCCAGCAGGGCAGGGGCGAATAATTCACCCCTCCACTTT. Its protein product is CASRAGANNSPLHF. The chain is built from TRBV7-2 and TRBJ1-6; possible D gene TRBD1, 6 bases. The CDR3 has 14 amino acids. The V and J ends lost 6 bases and 5 bases respectively, with 11 bases between them. CDR1 and CDR2 from the germline V gene are SGHTA and FQGNSA. The full variable domain, rest sourced from reference TRBV7-2 and TRBJ1-6, is GAGVSQSPSNKVTEKGKDVELRCDPISGHTALYWYRQSLGQGLEFLIYFQGNSAPDKSGLPSDRFSAERTGGSVSTLTIQRTQQEDSAVYLCASRAGANNSPLHFGNGTRLTVT.

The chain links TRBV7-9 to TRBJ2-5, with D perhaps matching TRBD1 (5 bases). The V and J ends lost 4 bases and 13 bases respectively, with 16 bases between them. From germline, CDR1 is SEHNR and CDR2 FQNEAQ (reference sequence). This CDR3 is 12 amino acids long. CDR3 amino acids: CASSYNLGRGYF. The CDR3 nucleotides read TGTGCCAGCAGCTACAACCTGGGGCGCGGGTACTTC.

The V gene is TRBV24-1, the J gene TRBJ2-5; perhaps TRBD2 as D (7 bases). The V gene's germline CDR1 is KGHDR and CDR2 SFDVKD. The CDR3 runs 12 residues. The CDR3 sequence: CASQGRGETQYF. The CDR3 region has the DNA TGTGCTTCTCAGGGGAGGGGAGAGACCCAGTACTTC.

DNA of the CDR3: TGTGCCAGCAGCACGCCATCACTAGGGCGGGAGACCCAGTACTTC. It yields the protein CASSTPSLGRETQYF. The rearrangement joins TRBV6-6 to TRBJ2-7; D is possibly TRBD2 (5 bases). Matching the DNA end better, TRBJ2-5 makes the J call doubtful. This CDR3 contains 15 residues. CDR1 is MNHNY and CDR2 is SVGAGI in the germline V gene (reference sequence).

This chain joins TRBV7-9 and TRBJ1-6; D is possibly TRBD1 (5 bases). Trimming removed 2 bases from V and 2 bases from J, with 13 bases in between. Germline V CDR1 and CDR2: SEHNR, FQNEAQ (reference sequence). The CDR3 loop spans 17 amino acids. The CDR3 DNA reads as TGTGCCAGCAGCTTACGCAGGGAGGCGACCTATAATTCACCCCTCCACTTT. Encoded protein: CASSLRREATYNSPLHF.

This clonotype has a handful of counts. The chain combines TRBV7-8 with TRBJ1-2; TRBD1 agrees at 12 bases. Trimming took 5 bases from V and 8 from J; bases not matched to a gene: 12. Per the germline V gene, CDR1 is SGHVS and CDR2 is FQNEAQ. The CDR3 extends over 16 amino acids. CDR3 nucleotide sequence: TGTGCCAGCAGCAGAATGGGGGACAGGGGGCCACAGGGCTACACCTTC. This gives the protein CASSRMGDRGPQGYTF.

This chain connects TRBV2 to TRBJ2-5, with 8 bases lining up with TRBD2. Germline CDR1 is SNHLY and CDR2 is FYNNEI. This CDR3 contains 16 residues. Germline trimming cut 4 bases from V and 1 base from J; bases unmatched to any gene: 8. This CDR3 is CASSVRDSGAQETQYF. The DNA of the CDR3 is TGTGCCAGCAGTGTCCGGGATAGCGGGGCCCAAGAGACCCAGTACTTC.

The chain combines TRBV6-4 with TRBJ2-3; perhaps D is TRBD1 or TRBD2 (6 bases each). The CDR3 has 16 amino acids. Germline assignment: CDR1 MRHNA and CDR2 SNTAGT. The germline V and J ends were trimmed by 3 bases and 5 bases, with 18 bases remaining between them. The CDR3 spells CASSEIPGAVGDTQYF. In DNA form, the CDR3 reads TGTGCCAGCAGTGAGATCCCGGGGGCGGTTGGAGATACGCAGTATTTT.

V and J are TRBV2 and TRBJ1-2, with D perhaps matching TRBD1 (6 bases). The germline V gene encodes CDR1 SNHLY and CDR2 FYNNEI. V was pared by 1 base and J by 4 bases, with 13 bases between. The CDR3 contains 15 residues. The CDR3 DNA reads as TGTGCCAGCAGTGAAGGGCGGGGGCAGAGCTATGGCTACACCTTC. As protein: CASSEGRGQSYGYTF.

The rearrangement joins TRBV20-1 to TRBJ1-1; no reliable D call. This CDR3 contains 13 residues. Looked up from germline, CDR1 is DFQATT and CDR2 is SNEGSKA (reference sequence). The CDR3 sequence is CRGVDRVNTEAFF. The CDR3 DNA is TGCCGCGGGGTGGACCGCGTCAACACTGAAGCTTTCTTT.

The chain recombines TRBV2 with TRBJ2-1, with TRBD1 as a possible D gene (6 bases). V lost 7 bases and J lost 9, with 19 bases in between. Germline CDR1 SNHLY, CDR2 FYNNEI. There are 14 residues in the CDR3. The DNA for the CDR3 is TGTGCCAGCAAACTACAGGGTGGAGGCAGTGAGCAGTTCTTC. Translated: CASKLQGGGSEQFF.

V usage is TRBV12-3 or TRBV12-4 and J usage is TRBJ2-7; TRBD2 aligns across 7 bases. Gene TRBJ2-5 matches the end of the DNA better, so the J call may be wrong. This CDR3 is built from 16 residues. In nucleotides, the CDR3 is TGTGCCAGCAGTTTAACAGCGGCTAGCGGCCGGGAGACCCAGTACTTC. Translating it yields CASSLTAASGRETQYF.

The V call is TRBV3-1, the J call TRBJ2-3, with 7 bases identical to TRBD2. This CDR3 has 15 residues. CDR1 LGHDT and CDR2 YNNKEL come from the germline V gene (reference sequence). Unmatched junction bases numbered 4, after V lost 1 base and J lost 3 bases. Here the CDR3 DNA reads TGTGCCAGCAGCCAAGGGGGGGGAAAAACAGATACGCAGTATTTT. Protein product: CASSQGGGKTDTQYF.

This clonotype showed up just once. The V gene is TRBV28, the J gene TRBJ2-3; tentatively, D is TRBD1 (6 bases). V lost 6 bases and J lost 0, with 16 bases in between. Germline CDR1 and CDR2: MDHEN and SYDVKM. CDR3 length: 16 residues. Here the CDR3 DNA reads TGTGCCAGCAGAACGACAGGAGTTTTTAGCACAGATACGCAGTATTTT. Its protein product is CASRTTGVFSTDTQYF.

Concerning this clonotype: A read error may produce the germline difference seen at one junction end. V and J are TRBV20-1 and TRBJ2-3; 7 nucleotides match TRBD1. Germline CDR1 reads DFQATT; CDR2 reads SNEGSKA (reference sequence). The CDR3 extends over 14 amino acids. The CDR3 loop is CSATGTVLSDTRYF. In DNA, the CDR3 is TGCAGTGCTACCGGGACAGTGCTTTCAGATACGCGGTATTTT.

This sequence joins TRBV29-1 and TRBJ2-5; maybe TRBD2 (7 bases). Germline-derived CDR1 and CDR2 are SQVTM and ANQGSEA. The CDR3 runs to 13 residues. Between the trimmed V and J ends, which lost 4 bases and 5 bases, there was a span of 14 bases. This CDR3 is CSVVGGLVETQYF. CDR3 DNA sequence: TGCAGCGTTGTGGGGGGGCTGGTGGAGACCCAGTACTTC.

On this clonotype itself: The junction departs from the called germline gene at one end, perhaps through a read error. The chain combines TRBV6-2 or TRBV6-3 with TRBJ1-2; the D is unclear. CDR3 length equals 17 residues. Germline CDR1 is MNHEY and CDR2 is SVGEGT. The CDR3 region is CASSYSAGSPANYGFTF. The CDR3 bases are TGTGCCAGCAGTTACTCGGCAGGAAGCCCTGCTAACTATGGCTTCACCTTC.

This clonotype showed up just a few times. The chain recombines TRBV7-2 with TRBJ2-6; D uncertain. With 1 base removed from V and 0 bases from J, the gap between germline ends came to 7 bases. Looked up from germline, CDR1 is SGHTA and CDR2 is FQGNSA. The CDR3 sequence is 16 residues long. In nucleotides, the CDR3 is TGTGCCAGCAGCTTAGGTAGTTCCTCTGGGGCCAACGTCCTGACTTTC. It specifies CASSLGSSSGANVLTF.

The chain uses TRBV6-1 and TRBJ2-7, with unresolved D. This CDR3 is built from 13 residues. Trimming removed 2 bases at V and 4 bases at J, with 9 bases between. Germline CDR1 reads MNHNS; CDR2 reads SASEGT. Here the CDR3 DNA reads TGTGCCAGCAGTGAAAACCGACGTTACGAGCAGTACTTC. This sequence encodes CASSENRRYEQYF.

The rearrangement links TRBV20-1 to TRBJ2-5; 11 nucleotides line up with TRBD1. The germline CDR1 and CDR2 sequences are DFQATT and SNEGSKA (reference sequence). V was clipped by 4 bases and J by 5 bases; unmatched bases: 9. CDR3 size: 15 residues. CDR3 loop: CSANYGQGAQETQYF. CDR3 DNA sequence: TGCAGTGCTAATTATGGACAGGGGGCGCAGGAGACCCAGTACTTC.

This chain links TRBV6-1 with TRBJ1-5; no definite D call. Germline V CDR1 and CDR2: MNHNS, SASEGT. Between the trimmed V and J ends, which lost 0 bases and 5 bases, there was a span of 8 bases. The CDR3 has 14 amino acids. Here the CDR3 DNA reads TGTGCCAGCAGTGAAGCGAGTAGTTATCAGCCCCAGCATTTT. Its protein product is CASSEASSYQPQHF.

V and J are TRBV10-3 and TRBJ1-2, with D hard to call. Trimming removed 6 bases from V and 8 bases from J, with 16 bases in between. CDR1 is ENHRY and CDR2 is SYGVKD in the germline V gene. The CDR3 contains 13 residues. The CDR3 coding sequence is TGTGCCATCAGCTCGGACGGAGATTGGGGCTACACCTTC. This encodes CAISSDGDWGYTF.

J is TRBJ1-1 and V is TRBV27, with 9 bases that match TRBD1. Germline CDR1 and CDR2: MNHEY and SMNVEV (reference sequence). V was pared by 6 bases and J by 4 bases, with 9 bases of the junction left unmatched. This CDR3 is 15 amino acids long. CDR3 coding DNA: TGTGCCAGCAGACGTCCCGGGACAGGGTTCACTGAAGCTTTCTTT. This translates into CASRRPGTGFTEAFF.